These T cell receptor beta chains were read from a single sample in a study of Ad26.COV2.S vaccination and SARS-CoV-2 variants. The protocol was immunoSEQ multiplex PCR, while the TCRdb copy is restricted to in-frame clones and leaves out a portion. The top ten clones hold roughly 3.2% of a sample with 300,000 to 500,000 clones, 70% to 90% of them seen once. The specimen comprised peripheral blood, sampled in a trial of Ad26.COV2.S vaccine versus placebo. All receptors derive from a person between 18 and 59 years old who received the Ad26.COV2.S COVID-19 vaccine or a placebo. The CDR3 runs from the conserved cysteine through the conserved F or W. Fields, in order: D gene, V gene, clone size, J gene, CDR3 DNA, CDR3 protein. A D gene is named only where the DNA matches it firmly. Clone size is shown for a subset of rows, as once, few, many or a class of expanded clone.

d_call: NA
v_call: TRBV9
clone_size: NA
j_call: TRBJ2-1
cdr3_nt: TGTGCCAGCAGCGTACGTCCTTACAATGAGCAGTTCTTC
cdr3_aa: CASSVRPYNEQFF

d_call: TRBD2
v_call: TRBV11-2
clone_size: NA
j_call: TRBJ2-3
cdr3_nt: TGTGCCAGCAGCCCGCGACTAGCGGGGGAATTAACTAGCACAGATACGCAGTATTTT
cdr3_aa: CASSPRLAGELTSTDTQYF

d_call: NA
v_call: TRBV19
clone_size: NA
j_call: TRBJ1-5
cdr3_nt: TGTGCCAGTAGTTGGACACAGAATAGCAATCAGCCCCAGCATTTT
cdr3_aa: CASSWTQNSNQPQHF

d_call: NA
v_call: TRBV2
clone_size: NA
j_call: TRBJ1-4
cdr3_nt: TGTGCCAGCACACTCCGCTCTTGGGAAAAACTGTTTTTT
cdr3_aa: CASTLRSWEKLFF

d_call: NA
v_call: TRBV10-1
clone_size: NA
j_call: TRBJ2-3
cdr3_nt: TGCGCCAGCAGTCCAGTGGGGGGCTTTGCAGATACGCAGTATTTT
cdr3_aa: CASSPVGGFADTQYF

d_call: NA
v_call: TRBV6-5
clone_size: NA
j_call: TRBJ1-2
cdr3_nt: TGTGCCAGCAGTTACTCGACGGCTAACTATGGCTACACCTTC
cdr3_aa: CASSYSTANYGYTF

d_call: TRBD1
v_call: TRBV2
clone_size: NA
j_call: TRBJ2-1
cdr3_nt: TGTGCCAGCTGGTCGGGACAGGGATACAATGAGCAGTTCTTC
cdr3_aa: CASWSGQGYNEQFF

d_call: NA
v_call: TRBV5-4
clone_size: once
j_call: TRBJ1-2
cdr3_nt: TGTGCCAGCAGCTTGGAAGGGGTAGAAGGCTACACCTTC
cdr3_aa: CASSLEGVEGYTF

d_call: NA
v_call: TRBV5-1
clone_size: NA
j_call: TRBJ2-2
cdr3_nt: TGCGCCAGCAGCGTATCGAGCACCGGGGAGCTGTTTTTT
cdr3_aa: CASSVSSTGELFF

d_call: NA
v_call: TRBV18
clone_size: few
j_call: TRBJ2-2
cdr3_nt: TGTGCCAGCTCACCAGAGGTCGACACCGGGGAGCTGTTTTTT
cdr3_aa: CASSPEVDTGELFF

d_call: NA
v_call: TRBV30
clone_size: once
j_call: TRBJ1-1
cdr3_nt: TGTGCCCTGAACCGGGGGGGCACTGAAGCTTTCTTT
cdr3_aa: CALNRGGTEAFF

d_call: NA
v_call: TRBV5-1
clone_size: NA
j_call: TRBJ2-5
cdr3_nt: TGCGCCAGCAGCTTGGAAGTTGGGTGGAGTGGGCTTAGAGAAGAGACCCAGTACTTC
cdr3_aa: CASSLEVGWSGLREETQYF

d_call: NA
v_call: TRBV3-1/TRBV3-2
clone_size: NA
j_call: TRBJ1-2
cdr3_nt: TGTGCCAGCAGCCCAGGCACAATCGATGGCTACACCTTC
cdr3_aa: CASSPGTIDGYTF

d_call: NA
v_call: TRBV5-5
clone_size: NA
j_call: TRBJ1-3
cdr3_nt: TGTGCCAGCAGCACCGGGACATCTGGAAACACCATATATTTT
cdr3_aa: CASSTGTSGNTIYF

d_call: NA
v_call: TRBV14
clone_size: NA
j_call: TRBJ2-6
cdr3_nt: TGTGCCAGCAGCCCGGTTCTGTGGGGGGCCAACGTCCTGACTTTC
cdr3_aa: CASSPVLWGANVLTF

d_call: TRBD2
v_call: TRBV5-1
clone_size: NA
j_call: TRBJ2-1
cdr3_nt: TGCGCCGGCAGCTACCGGACTAGCGGGGGGCTGAGCTCCTACAATGAGCAGTTCTTC
cdr3_aa: CAGSYRTSGGLSSYNEQFF

d_call: NA
v_call: TRBV19
clone_size: NA
j_call: TRBJ1-5
cdr3_nt: TGTGCCAGTAGTACTGGGGAATGGCAGCCCCAGCATTTT
cdr3_aa: CASSTGEWQPQHF

d_call: TRBD1
v_call: TRBV7-2
clone_size: NA
j_call: TRBJ1-1
cdr3_nt: TGTGCCAGCAGCTTAGATCGGGACAGTTTCTCGAACACTGAAGCTTTCTTT
cdr3_aa: CASSLDRDSFSNTEAFF

d_call: NA
v_call: TRBV14
clone_size: NA
j_call: TRBJ1-1
cdr3_nt: TGTGCCAGCAGCCCTAAGTGGTCTAGAGACACTGAAGCTTTCTTT
cdr3_aa: CASSPKWSRDTEAFF

d_call: NA
v_call: TRBV6-5
clone_size: NA
j_call: TRBJ2-7
cdr3_nt: TGTGCCAGCAGTTTTAGGGGTGAGCAGTACTTC
cdr3_aa: CASSFRGEQYF

d_call: NA
v_call: TRBV10-2
clone_size: NA
j_call: TRBJ1-2
cdr3_nt: TGCGCCACGGAAGGACAGCCCGGTGGCTACACCTTC
cdr3_aa: CATEGQPGGYTF

d_call: NA
v_call: TRBV5-1
clone_size: NA
j_call: TRBJ1-1
cdr3_nt: TGCGCCAGCAGCAGCAGGGCGGACACTGAAGCTTTCTTT
cdr3_aa: CASSSRADTEAFF

d_call: NA
v_call: TRBV6-5
clone_size: NA
j_call: TRBJ2-5
cdr3_nt: TGTGCCAGCAGTTACTCGAGAGGGGCCGACGAGACCCAGTACTTC
cdr3_aa: CASSYSRGADETQYF

d_call: TRBD1
v_call: TRBV4-1
clone_size: NA
j_call: TRBJ1-4
cdr3_nt: TGCGCCAGCAGCTCACTCCAGGGGGGTGATGAAAAACTGTTTTTT
cdr3_aa: CASSSLQGGDEKLFF

d_call: TRBD1
v_call: TRBV13
clone_size: NA
j_call: TRBJ1-2
cdr3_nt: TGTGCCAGCAGCTCCACAGGGGAACCTGGCTACACCTTC
cdr3_aa: CASSSTGEPGYTF